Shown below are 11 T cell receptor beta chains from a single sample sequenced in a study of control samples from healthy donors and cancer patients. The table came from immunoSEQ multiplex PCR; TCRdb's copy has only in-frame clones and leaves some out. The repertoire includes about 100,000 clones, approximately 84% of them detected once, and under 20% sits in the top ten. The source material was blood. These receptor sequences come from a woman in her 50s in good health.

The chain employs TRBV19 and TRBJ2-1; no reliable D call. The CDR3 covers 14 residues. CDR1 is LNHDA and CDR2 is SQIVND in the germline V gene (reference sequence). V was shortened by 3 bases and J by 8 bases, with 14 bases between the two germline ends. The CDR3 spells CASSISTARDEQFF. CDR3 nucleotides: TGTGCCAGTAGTATCAGTACGGCCCGTGATGAGCAGTTCTTC.

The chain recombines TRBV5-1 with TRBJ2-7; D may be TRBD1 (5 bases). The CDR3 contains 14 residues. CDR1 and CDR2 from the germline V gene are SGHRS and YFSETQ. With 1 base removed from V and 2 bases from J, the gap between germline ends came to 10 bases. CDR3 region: CASSLTGLAYEQYF. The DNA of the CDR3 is TGCGCCAGCAGCTTGACAGGTTTAGCCTACGAGCAGTACTTC.

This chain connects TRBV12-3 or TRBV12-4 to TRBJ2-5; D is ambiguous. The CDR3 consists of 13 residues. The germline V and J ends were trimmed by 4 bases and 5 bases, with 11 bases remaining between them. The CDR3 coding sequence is TGTGCCAGCAGTTCATCGCAGGATGAGACCCAGTACTTC. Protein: CASSSSQDETQYF.

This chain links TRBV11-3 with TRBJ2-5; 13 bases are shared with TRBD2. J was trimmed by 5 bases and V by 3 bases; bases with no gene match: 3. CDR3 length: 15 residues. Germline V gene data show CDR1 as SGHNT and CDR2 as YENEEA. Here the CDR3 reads CASSLTSGGTETQYF. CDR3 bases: TGTGCCAGCAGCTTGACTAGCGGGGGGACTGAGACCCAGTACTTC.

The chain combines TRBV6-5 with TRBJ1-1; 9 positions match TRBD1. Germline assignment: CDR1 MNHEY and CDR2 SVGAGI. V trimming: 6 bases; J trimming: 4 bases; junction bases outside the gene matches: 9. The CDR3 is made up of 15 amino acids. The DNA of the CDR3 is TGTGCCAGCAGCACCGCCGGACAGGGGAGCACTGAAGCTTTCTTT. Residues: CASSTAGQGSTEAFF.

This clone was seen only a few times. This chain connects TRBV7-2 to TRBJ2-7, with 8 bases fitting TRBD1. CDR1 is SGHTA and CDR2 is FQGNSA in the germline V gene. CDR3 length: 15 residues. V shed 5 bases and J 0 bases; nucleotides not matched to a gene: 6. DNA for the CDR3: TGTGCCAGCAGCACCACAGGGGGTAACTCCTACGAGCAGTACGTC. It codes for CASSTTGGNSYEQYV.

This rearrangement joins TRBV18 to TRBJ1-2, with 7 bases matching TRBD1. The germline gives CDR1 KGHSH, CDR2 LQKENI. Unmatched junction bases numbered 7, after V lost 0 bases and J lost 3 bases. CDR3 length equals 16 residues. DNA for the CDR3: TGTGCCAGCTCACCACCGGACAGGCCCCGATACTATGGCTACACCTTC. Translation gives CASSPPDRPRYYGYTF.

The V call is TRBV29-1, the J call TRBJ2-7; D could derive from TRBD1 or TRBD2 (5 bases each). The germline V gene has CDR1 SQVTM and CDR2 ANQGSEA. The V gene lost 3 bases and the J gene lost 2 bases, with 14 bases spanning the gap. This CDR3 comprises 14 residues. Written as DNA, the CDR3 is TGCAGCGTTGACTCAGGCAGGGAGACCTACGAGCAGTACTTC. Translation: CSVDSGRETYEQYF.

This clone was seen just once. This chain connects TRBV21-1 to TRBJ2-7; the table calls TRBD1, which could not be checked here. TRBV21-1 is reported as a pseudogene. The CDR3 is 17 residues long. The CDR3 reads CASSKERGQGGPYEQYV. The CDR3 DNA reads TGTGCCAGCAGCAAAGAGAGGGGACAGGGCGGCCCGTACGAGCAGTACGTC.

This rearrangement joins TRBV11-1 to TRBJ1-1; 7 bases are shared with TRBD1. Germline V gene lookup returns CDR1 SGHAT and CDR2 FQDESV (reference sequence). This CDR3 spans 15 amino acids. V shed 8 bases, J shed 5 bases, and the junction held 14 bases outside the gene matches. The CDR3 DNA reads TGTGCCAGCGATAACGGAAGGGGGCGCGGGACTGAAGCTTTCTTT. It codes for CASDNGRGRGTEAFF.

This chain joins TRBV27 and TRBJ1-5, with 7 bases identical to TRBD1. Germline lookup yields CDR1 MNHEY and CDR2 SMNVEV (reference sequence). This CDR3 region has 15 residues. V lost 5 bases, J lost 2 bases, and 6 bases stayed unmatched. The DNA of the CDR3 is TGTGCCAGCAGTCCAGAAACAGGGGGCAATCAGCCCCAGCATTTT. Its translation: CASSPETGGNQPQHF.